The TCR beta chain under discussion was sequenced for a study of Ad26.COV2.S vaccination and SARS-CoV-2 variants. The treatment was: 19 received Ad26.COV2.S at low or high dose, single or two shots; a few received placebo; per-sample allocation not given. Samples came from day 63 after the first vaccine or placebo injection. Clones were read by immunoSEQ multiplex PCR, and TCRdb kept only the in-frame ones, dropping some. There are 300,000 to 350,000 clones in the sample; roughly 90% occur only once, and around 6.1% lies in the top ten. This clonotype was obtained from a person between 18 and 65 years old who received the Ad26.COV2.S COVID-19 vaccine or a placebo. This sample comprised peripheral blood, obtained in a trial of Ad26.COV2.S vaccine versus placebo.

The CDR3 bases are TGTGCCAGCAGCCCGTCCTTAGCGGGGGGCACAGATACGCAGTATTTT. It yields the protein CASSPSLAGGTDTQYF. This chain links TRBV7-9 with TRBJ2-3; 9 nucleotides line up with TRBD2. J gave up 1 base and V 5 bases, and 7 bases lay outside the gene matches. Germline CDR1 is SEHNR and CDR2 is FQNEAQ (reference sequence). This CDR3 comprises 16 residues.